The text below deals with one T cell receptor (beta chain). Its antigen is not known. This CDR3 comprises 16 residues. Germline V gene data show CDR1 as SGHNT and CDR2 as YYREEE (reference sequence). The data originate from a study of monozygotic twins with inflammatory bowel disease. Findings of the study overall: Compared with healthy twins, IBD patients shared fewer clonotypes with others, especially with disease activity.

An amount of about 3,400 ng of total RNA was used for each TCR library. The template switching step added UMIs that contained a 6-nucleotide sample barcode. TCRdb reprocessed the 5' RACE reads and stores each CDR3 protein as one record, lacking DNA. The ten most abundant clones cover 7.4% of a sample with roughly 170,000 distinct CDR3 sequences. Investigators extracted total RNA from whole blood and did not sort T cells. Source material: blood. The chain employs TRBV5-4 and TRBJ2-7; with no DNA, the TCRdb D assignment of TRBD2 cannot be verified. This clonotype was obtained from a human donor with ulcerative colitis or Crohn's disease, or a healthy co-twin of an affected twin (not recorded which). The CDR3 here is CASSLGHGRPSYEQYF.